The 29 T cell receptor beta chains listed next were all sequenced from one sample in a study of blood T cell repertoires in COVID-19. Produced via immunoSEQ multiplex PCR; TCRdb's table is partial and in-frame only. The repertoire holds some 120,000 clones, with around 85% as singletons. Sequencing was carried out using peripheral blood. The receptor set was obtained from a human donor in a cohort sampled during active COVID-19.

V usage is TRBV5-4 and J usage is TRBJ2-2; 7 nucleotides line up with TRBD1. J was trimmed by 5 bases and V by 0 bases; bases with no gene match: 1. The CDR3 sequence is 14 residues long. CDR1 and CDR2 (germline): SGHNT, YYREEE (reference sequence). For the CDR3, the DNA is TGTGCCAGCAGCTTGGCCAGGGGGACCGGGGAGCTGTTTTTT. Amino acids: CASSLARGTGELFF.

The table lists this clone with a count of one. The rearrangement uses TRBV5-4 and TRBJ1-1; D gene ambiguous. The CDR3 totals 13 residues. Germline V gives CDR1 SGHNT, CDR2 YYREEE (reference sequence). CDR3 DNA: TGTGCGGGGAGGGAAGGCATGAACACTGAAGCTTTCTTT. Translation gives CAGREGMNTEAFF.

The rearrangement joins TRBV2 to TRBJ1-1, with 10 positions matching TRBD1. The CDR3 totals 15 residues. Trimming took 7 bases from V and 0 from J; bases not matched to a gene: 5. The V gene's germline CDR1 is SNHLY and CDR2 FYNNEI. Written as DNA, the CDR3 is TGTGCCAGCATTGACAGGGGGCACATGAACACTGAAGCTTTCTTT. As protein: CASIDRGHMNTEAFF. The full variable domain, with the rest looked up from reference TRBV2 and TRBJ1-1, is EPEVTQTPSHQVTQMGQEVILRCVPISNHLYFYWYRQILGQKVEFLVSFYNNEISEKSEIFDDQFSVERPDGSNFTLKIRSTKLEDSAMYFCASIDRGHMNTEAFFGQGTRLTVV.

This clone was seen once. The rearrangement links TRBV7-3 to TRBJ2-2; 9 bases agree with TRBD2. Per germline, CDR1 SGHTA and CDR2 FQGTGA. The CDR3 sequence is 16 residues long. The J segment lost 1 base and the V segment lost 2 bases, leaving 2 bases of the junction unmatched. CDR3 DNA: TGTGCCAGCAGCTTAGCTAGCGGGAAGAACACCGGGGAGCTGTTTTTT. Protein: CASSLASGKNTGELFF.

The chain is built from TRBV20-1 and TRBJ2-2; D gene unclear. Trimming shortened V by 6 bases and J by 7 bases, and 9 bases separated the two germline ends. The CDR3 is made up of 11 amino acids. Germline CDR1 reads DFQATT; CDR2 reads SNEGSKA (reference sequence). CDR3 amino acids: CSAERSGELFF. Written as DNA, the CDR3 is TGCAGTGCCGAGAGGAGCGGGGAGCTGTTTTTT.

V gene TRBV7-2 combines with J gene TRBJ2-5, with TRBD2 matching over 8 bases. Germline V gene lookup returns CDR1 SGHTA and CDR2 FQGNSA. The CDR3 covers 15 residues. J was trimmed by 5 bases and V by 1 base; bases with no gene match: 6. CDR3 region: CASSLGGGRGETQYF. The CDR3 coding sequence is TGTGCCAGCAGCTTAGGCGGGGGGCGCGGGGAGACCCAGTACTTC.

The chain combines TRBV24-1 with TRBJ2-2, with 10 nucleotides matching TRBD2. The CDR3 is made up of 19 amino acids. The germline gives CDR1 KGHDR, CDR2 SFDVKD. The V segment lost 4 bases and the J segment 6 bases; nucleotides outside the gene matches: 16. CDR3 sequence: CATSDPSILAGVSAGELFF. CDR3 coding DNA: TGTGCCACCAGTGACCCCTCAATTCTAGCGGGAGTATCGGCCGGGGAGCTGTTTTTT.

The chain carries TRBV25-1 and TRBJ1-6; 9 nucleotides line up with TRBD1. The V and J ends lost 4 bases and 6 bases, in that order; junction bases with no gene match: 13. This CDR3 spans 18 amino acids. Germline loops: CDR1 MGHDK, CDR2 SYGVNS. The CDR3 bases are TGTGCCAGCAGTGGAACAGGACAGGGGCGGTCGCTTAATTCACCCCTCCACTTT. This encodes CASSGTGQGRSLNSPLHF.

V is TRBV9 and J is TRBJ2-1, with 7 bases matching TRBD2. The CDR3 consists of 16 residues. The V and J ends lost 0 bases and 2 bases, in that order; junction bases with no gene match: 5. CDR1 and CDR2 from the germline V gene are SGDLS and YYNGEE. CDR3 residues: CASSVDFGGTYNEQFF. The CDR3, as DNA: TGTGCCAGCAGCGTAGACTTCGGGGGGACCTACAATGAGCAGTTCTTC.

As to this clone: Different DNA sequences within this sample yield the same CDR3. The chain uses TRBV4-3 and TRBJ1-5; perhaps TRBD1 as D (5 bases). The CDR3 consists of 15 residues. Trimming removed 8 bases from V and 2 bases from J, with 16 bases in between. Germline V gene sequence: CDR1 LGHNA, CDR2 YSLEER. The CDR3 here is CASGGVVHGNQPQHF. The DNA of the CDR3 is TGCGCCAGCGGGGGGGTCGTGCATGGCAATCAGCCCCAGCATTTT.

The chain links TRBV7-9 to TRBJ1-1, with 8 bases identical to TRBD1. The CDR3 extends over 14 amino acids. Germline CDR1 reads SEHNR; CDR2 reads FQNEAQ (reference sequence). V was clipped by 3 bases and J by 8 bases; unmatched bases: 8. CDR3 residues: CASSFRTGLGEAFF. The DNA for the CDR3 is TGTGCCAGCAGCTTCCGGACAGGGTTGGGCGAAGCTTTCTTT.

This clone was counted between two and nine times. The rearrangement joins TRBV9 to TRBJ1-2; possible D gene TRBD1, 6 bases. Trimming cost V 2 bases and J 7 bases, with 18 bases left between them. The CDR3 runs to 15 residues. The germline CDR1 and CDR2 sequences are SGDLS and YYNGEE. DNA for the CDR3: TGTGCCAGCAGCGTGGGGAGAACAGGGAGTAGTGGCTACACCTTC. Protein sequence: CASSVGRTGSSGYTF.

The chain carries TRBV21-1 and TRBJ2-7; the table's D call, TRBD2, has no DNA check behind it. TRBV21-1 is a recognized pseudogene. This CDR3 has 14 residues. DNA for the CDR3: TGTGCCAGCAGCAAAGAAACGGTCGAGAACGAGCAGTACGTC. This translates into CASSKETVENEQYV.

The rearrangement links TRBV5-1 to TRBJ1-2; 8 bases match TRBD1. Germline V gene data show CDR1 as SGHRS and CDR2 as YFSETQ. This CDR3 region has 15 residues. The trim removed 0 bases at V and 2 bases at J, leaving 3 bases unmatched. The CDR3 DNA sequence: TGCGCCAGCAGCTTGGCCGGACAGGGAAACTATGGCTACACCTTC. It yields the protein CASSLAGQGNYGYTF.

The rearrangement links TRBV25-1 to TRBJ1-1, with 7 bases fitting TRBD1. Germline lookup yields CDR1 MGHDK and CDR2 SYGVNS. This CDR3 is 14 amino acids long. V trimming: 7 bases; J trimming: 4 bases; junction bases outside the gene matches: 9. CDR3 protein: CASTPTGSITEAFF. The CDR3 nucleotides are TGTGCCAGCACCCCGACAGGGAGCATCACTGAAGCTTTCTTT.

V usage is TRBV5-1 and J usage is TRBJ2-1; 7 positions match TRBD1. V shed 5 bases and J 1 base; nucleotides not matched to a gene: 3. Germline V gene lookup returns CDR1 SGHRS and CDR2 YFSETQ. There are 14 residues in the CDR3. The CDR3 loop reads CASSRDSSYNEQFF. In DNA form, the CDR3 reads TGCGCCAGCAGTCGGGACAGTTCCTACAATGAGCAGTTCTTC.

With regard to this clone: The same CDR3 also results from other DNA sequences found in this sample. The chain has TRBV27 and TRBJ2-5; D may be TRBD2 (7 bases). V lost 0 bases, J lost 5 bases, and 13 bases lay in between. Germline CDR1 reads MNHEY; CDR2 reads SMNVEV (reference sequence). CDR3 length: 15 amino acids. DNA for the CDR3: TGTGCCAGCAGTTTATCGTTCGGGGGGCAGGAGACCCAGTACTTC. This sequence encodes CASSLSFGGQETQYF.

The rearrangement uses TRBV7-2 and TRBJ2-1, with TRBD2 matching 8 bases. This CDR3 region has 17 residues. The V and J ends lost 5 bases and 8 bases, in that order; junction bases with no gene match: 17. Germline CDR1 reads SGHTA; CDR2 reads FQGNSA. The CDR3 DNA reads as TGTGCCAGCAGCCTTTCAGCGGGAGAAGGGCCAGGGGATGAGCAGTTCTTC. This encodes CASSLSAGEGPGDEQFF.

The chain has TRBV18 and TRBJ1-5; 8 bases map to TRBD1. Germline V gene data show CDR1 as KGHSH and CDR2 as LQKENI. The J segment lost 6 bases and the V segment lost 2 bases, leaving 9 bases of the junction unmatched. This CDR3 contains 16 residues. CDR3 DNA sequence: TGTGCCAGCTCACCAGCTCGGACAGGGCCCAGTCAGCCCCAGCATTTT. As protein: CASSPARTGPSQPQHF.

The chain joins TRBV27 to TRBJ1-5; a possible D gene is TRBD1 (6 bases). Germline values: CDR1 MNHEY, CDR2 SMNVEV (reference sequence). This CDR3 is built from 14 residues. V dropped 7 bases and J dropped 5 bases, with 15 bases sitting between them. The DNA for the CDR3 is TGTGCCAGCACCCCTCTCGGGGGGCATCAGCCCCAGCATTTT. Amino acid sequence: CASTPLGGHQPQHF.

V is TRBV3-1 (or the pseudogene TRBV3-2) and J is TRBJ2-1, with a possible D match to TRBD1 (6 bases). The germline V and J ends were trimmed by 1 base and 0 bases, with 19 bases remaining between them. CDR1 is LGHDT and CDR2 is YNNKEL in the germline V gene (reference sequence). This CDR3 comprises 19 residues. The CDR3 region has the DNA TGTGCCAGCAGCCAAGTGCAGTGTATGAGAGGGGGCTCCTACAATGAGCAGTTCTTC. Amino acid sequence: CASSQVQCMRGGSYNEQFF.

The rearrangement links TRBV19 to TRBJ2-2, with D tentatively TRBD2 (7 bases). Germline V lookup: CDR1 LNHDA, CDR2 SQIVND (reference sequence). This CDR3 comprises 16 residues. Trimming stripped 5 bases from V and 5 bases from J, with 18 bases between. CDR3 region: CASSGGGVAGTGELFF. CDR3 DNA sequence: TGTGCCAGTAGTGGGGGCGGAGTAGCGGGTACCGGGGAGCTGTTTTTT.

V usage is TRBV10-3 and J usage is TRBJ1-1, with D possibly matching TRBD1 (6 bases). Germline V CDR1 and CDR2: ENHRY, SYGVKD. The CDR3 consists of 14 residues. Trimming shortened V by 6 bases and J by 2 bases, and 13 bases separated the two germline ends. The CDR3 coding sequence is TGTGCCATCAGGGGGGACAAGGAAAACACTGAAGCTTTCTTT. It yields the protein CAIRGDKENTEAFF.

This clone was detected only once. The gene calls are TRBV6-2 or TRBV6-3 and TRBJ1-1, with 7 bases that match TRBD1. With V trimmed by 2 bases and J by 1 base, 7 bases remained unmatched. The CDR3 has 16 amino acids. From germline, CDR1 is MNHEY and CDR2 SVGEGT. CDR3 in amino acids: CASSYRQGGANTEAFF. DNA for the CDR3: TGTGCCAGCAGTTACCGACAGGGTGGGGCGAACACTGAAGCTTTCTTT.

The chain has TRBV29-1 and TRBJ2-1; D possibly corresponds to TRBD2 (6 bases). Between the trimmed V and J ends, which lost 4 bases and 7 bases, there was a span of 11 bases. Germline lookup yields CDR1 SQVTM and CDR2 ANQGSEA. CDR3 length equals 12 residues. The CDR3 region is CSVGWTKNEQFF. The DNA for the CDR3 is TGCAGCGTTGGATGGACTAAAAATGAGCAGTTCTTC.

V usage is TRBV4-3 and J usage is TRBJ2-5; D gene ambiguous. From germline, CDR1 is LGHNA and CDR2 YSLEER. The CDR3 is 16 amino acids. The ends were cut back, 0 bases at V and 2 bases at J, with 13 bases in the middle. For the CDR3, the DNA is TGCGCCAGCAGCCAAGATCTAAGTTCAGGTCAAGAGACCCAGTACTTC. As protein: CASSQDLSSGQETQYF.

Here the CDR3 reads CASSPTENFYGYTF. DNA of the CDR3: TGTGCCAGCAGTCCTACAGAAAACTTCTATGGCTACACCTTC. The chain is built from TRBV3-1 (or the pseudogene TRBV3-2) and TRBJ1-2; D remains ambiguous. This CDR3 region has 14 residues. Looked up from germline, CDR1 is LGHDT and CDR2 is YNNKEL (reference sequence). V lost 6 bases and J lost 4, with 15 bases in between.

The gene calls are TRBV19 and TRBJ2-1, with 11 bases identical to TRBD2. The ends lost 7 bases at V and 8 bases at J; junction bases unmatched: 13. The CDR3 is made up of 16 amino acids. In germline, CDR1 is LNHDA, CDR2 SQIVND (reference sequence). The CDR3 DNA is TGTGCCAGTACCCCCGTGAGACTAGCGGGAAATGATGAGCAGTTCTTC. Translation: CASTPVRLAGNDEQFF.

This chain connects TRBV6-2 or TRBV6-3 to TRBJ1-2; 8 bases are a match to TRBD1. CDR3 length: 15 amino acids. In germline, CDR1 is MNHEY, CDR2 SVGEGT. J lost 5 bases, V lost 5 bases, and 10 bases had no gene match. CDR3 protein: CASSPRTGSLYGYTF. For the CDR3, the DNA is TGTGCCAGCAGTCCACGGACAGGGAGTTTATATGGCTACACCTTC.